The clone carrying this T cell receptor (beta chain) was picked up a small number of times. TCRdb re-called the RT-PCR reads with MiXCR, one entry per CDR3 protein. The table records roughly 940,000 distinct CDR3 sequences, about a sixth of them present only once. The sample belongs to a study of patients and donors after allogeneic stem cell transplantation. This clonotype was sampled from a human donor who was either an allogeneic HSCT recipient or a stem cell or donor lymphocyte infusion donor (not recorded which). It is not recorded whose cells these are; they may come from a transplant donor. The sequenced sample consisted of blood, either unsorted or a sorted T cell fraction (not recorded which).

The CDR3 loop is CASSSGRYYGYTF. Written as DNA, the CDR3 is TGTGCCAGCAGTTCCGGACGGTACTATGGCTACACCTTC. V and J are TRBV12-3 or TRBV12-4 and TRBJ1-2; D gene uncertain. CDR3 length: 13 amino acids. The V gene lost 4 bases and the J gene lost 3 bases, with 9 bases spanning the gap.